A single T cell receptor beta chain is shown here with its context. Produced via immunoSEQ multiplex PCR; TCRdb's table is partial and in-frame only. The repertoire includes 55,000 to 80,000 clones, about four fifths of them detected once, and around 6.3% sits in the top ten. The data belong to a study of blood T cell repertoires in COVID-19. As for the study in general: The analysed material was cDNA or gDNA that came from T cells, B-cell-depleted T cells, or PBMCs.

Germline CDR1 is SGHAT and CDR2 is FQNNGV. The CDR3 is made up of 15 amino acids. V gave up 4 bases and J gave up 3 bases; unmatched junction bases: 5. The sample comprised peripheral blood. This clonotype was obtained from a human donor in a cohort sampled during active COVID-19. This sequence joins TRBV11-2 and TRBJ2-7, with TRBD2 matching 11 bases. This chain's CDR3 is CASSSTGTSGYEQYF. CDR3 sequence (DNA): TGTGCCAGCAGCTCTACCGGGACTAGCGGCTACGAGCAGTACTTC.